This TCR beta chain is drawn from a study of tumor-infiltrating lymphocytes in oesophageal squamous cell carcinoma. TCRdb fed the PCR reads into MiXCR, producing one record per CDR3 protein. The repertoire has 10,000 to 15,000 distinct CDR3 sequences, about 54% of them found once; the top ten carry around a third. CDR3 length: 15 residues. Germline V CDR1 and CDR2: ENHRY, SYGVKD. This TCR came from a female donor with esophageal squamous cell carcinoma. Sequencing input: esophageal tumor tissue. The chain uses TRBV10-3 and TRBJ2-5, with 14 bases fitting TRBD2. The tail of the sequence fits TRBJ2-7 better, so the J call may be wrong. CDR3 sequence: CAIRTGLAGVNEQYF. CDR3 bases: TGTGCCATACGTACGGGACTAGCGGGAGTCAACGAGCAGTACTTC.